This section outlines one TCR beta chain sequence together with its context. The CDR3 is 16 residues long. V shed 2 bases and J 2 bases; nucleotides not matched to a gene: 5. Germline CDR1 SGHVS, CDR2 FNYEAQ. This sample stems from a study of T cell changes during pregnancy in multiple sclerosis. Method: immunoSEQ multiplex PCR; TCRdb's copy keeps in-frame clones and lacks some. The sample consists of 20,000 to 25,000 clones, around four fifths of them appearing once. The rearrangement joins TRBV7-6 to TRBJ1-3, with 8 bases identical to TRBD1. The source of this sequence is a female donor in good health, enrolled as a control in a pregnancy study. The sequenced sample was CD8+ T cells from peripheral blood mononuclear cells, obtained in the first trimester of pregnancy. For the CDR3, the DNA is TGTGCCAGCAGCTTAACCCGGACAGGGCCTGGAAACACCATATATTTT. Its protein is CASSLTRTGPGNTIYF.